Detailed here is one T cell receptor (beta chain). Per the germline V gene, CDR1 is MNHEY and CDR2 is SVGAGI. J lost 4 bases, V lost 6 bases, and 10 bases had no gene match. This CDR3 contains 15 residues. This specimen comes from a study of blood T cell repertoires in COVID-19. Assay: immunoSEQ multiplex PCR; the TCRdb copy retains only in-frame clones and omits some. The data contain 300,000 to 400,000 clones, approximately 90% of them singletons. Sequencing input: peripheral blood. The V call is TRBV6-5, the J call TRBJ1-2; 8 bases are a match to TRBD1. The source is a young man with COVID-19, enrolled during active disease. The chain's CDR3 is CASRPSSTGVYGYTF. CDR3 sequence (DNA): TGTGCCAGCAGACCCTCCTCGACAGGGGTCTATGGCTACACCTTC.